One and the same sample provided the 24 T cell receptor beta chains below, sequenced in a study of cytomegalovirus exposure and HLA in healthy donors listed by TCRdb under 2017. The library came from the immunoSEQ multiplex PCR assay. The multiplex PCR relied on a mix of 60 forward primers for TCR Vbeta segments and 13 reverse primers for TCR Jbeta segments. The table comes from immuneACCESS by way of TCRdb, which keeps in-frame sequences with V and J called. Part of the clones is missing from these tables; in studies checked, under half for an unresolved V gene and the rest for unknown reasons. The sample records approximately 150,000 clones, 70% to 90% of which are singletons. Approximately 2.5% of the sample is taken by the ten largest. Sequencing was performed on PBMCs. These receptors originate from a man under 40 in good health and CMV-seropositive.

This rearrangement joins TRBV7-8 to TRBJ1-6; possible D gene TRBD1, 5 bases. Germline CDR1 reads SGHVS; CDR2 reads FQNEAQ. The CDR3 sequence is 14 residues long. Trimming took 1 base from V and 9 from J, leaving 10 bases between them. The CDR3 DNA follows: TGTGCCAGCAGCTTAGGGGGCAGAAGTTCACCCCTCCACTTT. Translating it yields CASSLGGRSSPLHF. Using reference TRBV7-8 and TRBJ1-6 for the parts outside the CDR3, the full variable domain is GAGVSQSPRYKVAKRGQDVALRCDPISGHVSLFWYQQALGQGPEFLTYFQNEAQLDKSGLPSDRFFAERPEGSVSTLKIQRTQQEDSAVYLCASSLGGRSSPLHFGNGTRLTVT.

The rearrangement joins TRBV15 to TRBJ1-1, with TRBD1 identical over 10 bases. The CDR3 has 19 residues. V lost 0 bases and J lost 4; bases outside the gene matches: 14. CDR1 and CDR2 from the germline V gene are LNHNV and YYDKDF (reference sequence). The CDR3 nucleotides are TGTGCCACCAGCAGAGATTCGGTTGGGACAGGGGCTTTCGGCACTGAAGCTTTCTTT. The encoded protein is CATSRDSVGTGAFGTEAFF.

The chain carries TRBV5-6 and TRBJ2-3; the D gene is possibly TRBD2 (6 bases). This CDR3 region has 14 residues. Trimming took 4 bases from V and 5 from J, leaving 14 bases between them. The germline gives CDR1 SGHDT, CDR2 YYEEEE. The CDR3 is CASSRGTREDTQYF. In DNA, the CDR3 is TGTGCCAGCAGCCGCGGGACCCGTGAAGATACGCAGTATTTT.

V is TRBV5-1 and J is TRBJ2-1; TRBD1 agrees at 8 bases. This CDR3 is 15 amino acids long. Germline CDR1 reads SGHRS; CDR2 reads YFSETQ. With V trimmed by 3 bases and J by 1 base, 3 bases remained unmatched. The CDR3 region has the DNA TGCGCCAGCAGCTGGACAGGGAAATCCTACAATGAGCAGTTCTTC. Translated: CASSWTGKSYNEQFF.

The V gene is TRBV2, the J gene TRBJ2-3; 7 nucleotides agree with TRBD1. With V trimmed by 6 bases and J by 4 bases, 7 bases remained unmatched. Per the germline V gene, CDR1 is SNHLY and CDR2 is FYNNEI. The CDR3 loop spans 14 amino acids. The CDR3 DNA sequence: TGTGCCAGCAGCCCCGGACAGGCCCCAGATACGCAGTATTTT. It translates to CASSPGQAPDTQYF.

The chain uses TRBV29-1 and TRBJ1-4; D not certain. The CDR3 loop spans 13 amino acids. The germline CDR1 and CDR2 sequences are SQVTM and ANQGSEA. V gave up 2 bases and J gave up 0 bases, with 4 bases separating them. The CDR3 region is CSVERSTNEKLFF. CDR3 DNA: TGCAGCGTTGAACGGTCAACTAATGAAAAACTGTTTTTT.

The chain has TRBV7-2 and TRBJ2-5; 13 nucleotides align to TRBD2. TRBJ2-7 matches the DNA end more closely, so the J call is doubtful. The germline gives CDR1 SGHTA, CDR2 FQGNSA. CDR3 length equals 14 residues. The CDR3 reads CASSPGLAGYEQYF. The CDR3 nucleotides are TGTGCCAGCAGCCCGGGACTAGCGGGATACGAGCAGTACTTC.

J is TRBJ2-7 and V is TRBV4-3, with D possibly TRBD2 on 5 matching bases. The CDR3 is 16 amino acids. CDR1 is LGHNA and CDR2 is YSLEER in the germline V gene. V was cut by 0 bases and J by 2 bases, with 14 bases left in between. The CDR3 protein is CASSQDQGGRTYEQYF. The CDR3 nucleotides read TGCGCCAGCAGCCAAGATCAAGGCGGGCGAACCTACGAGCAGTACTTC.

V and J are TRBV4-1 and TRBJ2-1, with D uncertain. CDR1 is MGHRA, CDR2 YSYEKL, per germline. This CDR3 is built from 14 residues. Trimming stripped 3 bases from V and 7 bases from J, with 13 bases between. The DNA of the CDR3 is TGCGCCAGCAGCCACCCACTGAGAGAAAATGAGCAGTTCTTC. Encoded protein: CASSHPLRENEQFF.

This chain connects TRBV28 to TRBJ1-1; D gene uncertain. The V gene's germline CDR1 is MDHEN and CDR2 SYDVKM. This CDR3 has 12 amino acids. V shed 3 bases and J shed 7 bases, with 9 bases lying between them. In DNA form, the CDR3 reads TGTGCCAGCAGTTTGGTTCAGAATGAAGCTTTCTTT. Translation gives CASSLVQNEAFF.

The genes are TRBV30 and TRBJ1-1; D uncertain. There are 15 residues in the CDR3. The ends were cut back, 4 bases at V and 1 base at J, with 16 bases in the middle. CDR1 and CDR2 (germline): GTSNPN, SVGIG (reference sequence). The CDR3 sequence is CAWTSIATRNTEAFF. CDR3 nucleotide sequence: TGTGCCTGGACGAGCATTGCCACGAGGAACACTGAAGCTTTCTTT.

This sequence joins TRBV5-1 and TRBJ1-2; 11 bases align to TRBD1. The CDR3 totals 13 residues. Germline CDR1 is SGHRS and CDR2 is YFSETQ. The junction had 7 bases not matched to a gene; V was cut back by 4 bases and J by 11 bases. CDR3 DNA: TGCGCCAGCAGCCCCGGGACAGGGGGGAGATACACCTTC. Translated: CASSPGTGGRYTF.

CDR3 region: CASSEDGRWRDEQFF. The CDR3 DNA follows: TGTGCCAGCAGTGAGGACGGGAGATGGCGGGATGAGCAGTTCTTC. The gene calls are TRBV2 and TRBJ2-1, with D perhaps matching TRBD2 (6 bases). The CDR3 has 15 amino acids. Trimming removed 3 bases from V and 8 bases from J, with 17 bases in between. Germline CDR1 reads SNHLY; CDR2 reads FYNNEI.

This chain links TRBV2 with TRBJ2-7, with 8 bases lining up with TRBD2. The V segment lost 8 bases and the J segment 6 bases; nucleotides outside the gene matches: 9. CDR1 is SNHLY and CDR2 is FYNNEI in the germline V gene. The CDR3 spans 13 residues. The CDR3 DNA reads as TGTGCCAGCTCTCCGGGAGGGCCCGCCGAGCAGTACTTC. Residues: CASSPGGPAEQYF.

J is TRBJ2-1 and V is TRBV2; D may be TRBD2 (5 bases). CDR3 length equals 15 residues. Trimming shortened V by 2 bases and J by 4 bases, and 12 bases separated the two germline ends. The germline CDR1 and CDR2 sequences are SNHLY and FYNNEI. CDR3 bases: TGTGCCAGCAGTGAAAGGGAGCTGGGATACAATGAGCAGTTCTTC. This encodes CASSERELGYNEQFF.

The V and J genes are TRBV4-2 and TRBJ2-3, with 8 bases identical to TRBD2. Germline V gene lookup returns CDR1 LGHNA and CDR2 YNFKEQ. V trimming: 1 base; J trimming: 0 bases; junction bases outside the gene matches: 12. The CDR3 has 19 amino acids. The CDR3 region is CASSQVLVWGGGSTDTQYF. The CDR3 DNA sequence: TGTGCCAGCAGCCAAGTACTTGTATGGGGCGGGGGGAGCACAGATACGCAGTATTTT.

The chain combines TRBV27 with TRBJ2-7, with D tentatively TRBD1 (6 bases). This CDR3 has 13 amino acids. CDR1 and CDR2 from the germline V gene are MNHEY and SMNVEV (reference sequence). Trimming took off 4 bases at V and 2 bases at J, with 9 bases between the two ends. CDR3 bases: TGTGCCAGCAGTTCATCAGGGGCCTACGAGCAGTACTTC. As protein: CASSSSGAYEQYF.

V and J are TRBV5-8 and TRBJ2-1; no firm D call. The CDR3 has 11 amino acids. Germline V gene data show CDR1 as SGHTS and CDR2 as YDEGEE. V lost 1 base to trimming and J lost 12 bases, with 8 bases between them. CDR3 coding DNA: TGTGCCAGCAGCTTGATAGCTTCGCAGTTCTTC. Translating gives CASSLIASQFF.

The chain carries TRBV19 and TRBJ2-1; D not certain. Germline CDR1 reads LNHDA; CDR2 reads SQIVND (reference sequence). Trimming removed 4 bases at V and 10 bases at J, with 14 bases between. CDR3 size: 13 residues. In DNA form, the CDR3 reads TGTGCCAGTAGTACCGCTTCCGGTCTGGAGCAGTTCTTC. Translation: CASSTASGLEQFF.

The J gene is TRBJ2-5, the V gene TRBV5-1; D is undetermined. Germline V gene data show CDR1 as SGHRS and CDR2 as YFSETQ. Trimming took 2 bases from V and 1 from J, leaving 6 bases between them. CDR3 size: 13 residues. The CDR3 loop reads CASSFGGQETQYF. The CDR3 DNA is TGCGCCAGCAGCTTCGGTGGCCAAGAGACCCAGTACTTC.

J is TRBJ1-3 and V is TRBV7-2, with TRBD1 identical over 8 bases. This CDR3 has 17 residues. The germline V gene has CDR1 SGHTA and CDR2 FQGNSA. Losses at the gene ends were 2 bases for V and 0 bases for J; bases not matched to a gene: 6. CDR3 DNA: TGTGCCAGCAGCTTAACCGGGACAGGCCTCTCTGGAAACACCATATATTTT. Translating gives CASSLTGTGLSGNTIYF.

The chain couples TRBV7-2 to TRBJ2-7; the D gene is possibly TRBD1 (6 bases). V lost 5 bases and J lost 0, with 11 bases in between. The CDR3 has 14 amino acids. The germline V gene has CDR1 SGHTA and CDR2 FQGNSA. The CDR3 DNA is TGTGCCAGCAGCCGCACAGGGATCTCCTACGAGCAGTACTTC. It codes for CASSRTGISYEQYF. Using reference TRBV7-2 and TRBJ2-7 for the parts outside the CDR3, the full variable domain is GAGVSQSPSNKVTEKGKDVELRCDPISGHTALYWYRQSLGQGLEFLIYFQGNSAPDKSGLPSDRFSAERTGGSVSTLTIQRTQQEDSAVYLCASSRTGISYEQYFGPGTRLTVT.

Regarding this clone: Germline is not matched at one junction end, which may reflect a read error. The chain recombines TRBV7-9 with TRBJ1-2, with a tentative D call TRBD1 (5 bases). The germline CDR1 and CDR2 sequences are SEHNR and FQNEAQ (reference sequence). The CDR3 contains 17 residues. CDR3 residues: CSSSSPNTGSPNYGYTF. In nucleotides, the CDR3 is TGTTCCAGCAGCTCCCCAAATACAGGCTCCCCTAACTATGGCTACACCTTC.

A few counts support this clone. The chain recombines TRBV5-4 with TRBJ2-7; TRBD2 aligns across 14 bases. Per the germline V gene, CDR1 is SGHNT and CDR2 is YYREEE (reference sequence). This CDR3 is 16 amino acids long. V was clipped by 2 bases and J by 6 bases; unmatched bases: 7. The CDR3 DNA follows: TGTGCCAGCAGCTTCGGGGGACTAGCGGGAGTTAGCGAGCAGTACGTC. Amino acids: CASSFGGLAGVSEQYV.